Shown below are 18 T cell receptor beta chains from a single sample sequenced in a study of cytomegalovirus exposure and HLA in healthy donors. PCR employed 60 Vbeta and 13 Jbeta primers. TCRdb's table, derived via immunoSEQ multiplex PCR, lists solely in-frame clones and lacks some. The sample gives under 200,000 clones, about 88% of which show up once; about 2.7% is in the top ten. What was sequenced was PBMCs. The receptors originated from a man aged 25-45 years in good health and CMV-seropositive.

The gene calls are TRBV11-2 and TRBJ2-1, with 8 positions matching TRBD2. This CDR3 has 15 residues. The J segment lost 4 bases and the V segment lost 2 bases, leaving 4 bases of the junction unmatched. Per the germline V gene, CDR1 is SGHAT and CDR2 is FQNNGV. CDR3 coding DNA: TGTGCCAGCAGCTTAATCCTAGCGGGTTACAATGAGCAGTTCTTC. It yields the protein CASSLILAGYNEQFF.

The J gene is TRBJ2-5, the V gene TRBV30; 7 nucleotides agree with TRBD1. Germline CDR1 and CDR2: GTSNPN and SVGIG (reference sequence). Trimming cost V 0 bases and J 1 base; bases outside gene matches: 8. The CDR3 loop spans 16 amino acids. The CDR3 sequence: CAWSVGAGGTQETQYF. In nucleotides, the CDR3 is TGTGCCTGGAGTGTTGGGGCAGGGGGAACCCAAGAGACCCAGTACTTC.

The rearrangement joins TRBV27 to TRBJ1-6; D is ambiguous. The V gene's germline CDR1 is MNHEY and CDR2 SMNVEV (reference sequence). The CDR3 runs 17 residues. V lost 3 bases and J lost 0, with 12 bases in between. The CDR3 DNA is TGTGCCAGCAGTTTCGGAAGAGGGCGCTCCTATAATTCACCCCTCCACTTT. Translated: CASSFGRGRSYNSPLHF.

The genes are TRBV7-9 and TRBJ2-7; 10 bases line up with TRBD2. Losses at the gene ends were 4 bases for V and 3 bases for J; bases not matched to a gene: 3. The CDR3 length is 14 residues. Germline CDR1 reads SEHNR; CDR2 reads FQNEAQ (reference sequence). CDR3 bases: TGTGCCAGCAGCTCGGGACTAGCGAACTACGAGCAGTACTTC. As protein: CASSSGLANYEQYF.

The chain carries TRBV12-5 and TRBJ2-5; tentative D call: TRBD2 (6 bases). Germline CDR1 is LGHNT and CDR2 is FRNRAP. The CDR3 totals 14 residues. Trimming shortened V by 4 bases and J by 7 bases, and 16 bases separated the two germline ends. CDR3 sequence reads: CASGSDSRGGTQYF. In nucleotides, the CDR3 is TGTGCTAGTGGTTCGGACTCCCGGGGAGGGACCCAGTACTTC.

J is TRBJ1-6 and V is TRBV5-5; D is unresolved. The CDR3 sequence is 14 residues long. V dropped 1 base and J dropped 18 bases, with 20 bases sitting between them. CDR1 SGHKS and CDR2 YYEKEE come from the germline V gene (reference sequence). CDR3 region: CASSLLFTETATHF. The CDR3 DNA is TGTGCCAGCAGCTTGCTTTTTACGGAGACCGCTACCCACTTT.

This chain links TRBV15 with TRBJ2-7, with 8 bases identical to TRBD1. This CDR3 contains 15 residues. The V gene end was trimmed by 2 bases and the J gene end by 5 bases; junction bases not matched to a gene: 8. Germline V gene sequence: CDR1 LNHNV, CDR2 YYDKDF (reference sequence). CDR3 bases: TGTGCCACCAGCAGAAGGACAGGGAAAAACCACGAGCAGTACTTC. It codes for CATSRRTGKNHEQYF.

The J gene is TRBJ2-7, the V gene TRBV7-8, with 7 bases aligning to TRBD1. CDR1 is SGHVS and CDR2 is FQNEAQ in the germline V gene. This CDR3 has 14 residues. The V and J ends lost 1 base and 3 bases, in that order; junction bases with no gene match: 3. CDR3 protein: CASSLVGQIYEQYF. The CDR3 nucleotides read TGTGCCAGCAGCTTAGTGGGACAGATCTACGAGCAGTACTTC.

This clone was picked up one time. This sequence joins TRBV19 and TRBJ1-2; D gene ambiguous. Deletions cut 3 bases from V and 6 bases from J, with 11 bases between. Germline V gene data show CDR1 as LNHDA and CDR2 as SQIVND (reference sequence). CDR3 length: 13 residues. The CDR3 DNA reads TGTGCCAGTAGTATTTGGGTCGGAGATGGCTACACCTTC. This translates into CASSIWVGDGYTF.

The rearrangement joins TRBV14 to TRBJ1-2, with a possible D match to TRBD1 (6 bases). This CDR3 region has 14 residues. Germline CDR1 and CDR2: SGHDN and FVKESK. With 4 bases removed from V and 7 bases from J, the gap between germline ends came to 16 bases. CDR3 loop: CASSLTQGFFGYTF. In DNA, the CDR3 is TGTGCCAGCAGCCTGACTCAGGGGTTCTTTGGCTACACCTTC.

The DNA for the CDR3 is TGTGCCAGCAGCGTAGCTTCAGGGATAGGGGATACGCAGTATTTT. Translation: CASSVASGIGDTQYF. The V and J genes are TRBV9 and TRBJ2-3; TRBD1 might be the D (5 bases). V was trimmed by 0 bases and J by 6 bases, leaving 14 bases between them. The V gene's germline CDR1 is SGDLS and CDR2 YYNGEE. This CDR3 spans 15 amino acids.

Only a few counts were recorded for this clone. The chain has TRBV6-5 and TRBJ1-2; D possibly corresponds to TRBD1 (5 bases). V lost 6 bases to trimming and J lost 4 bases, with 18 bases between them. Germline V gene lookup returns CDR1 MNHEY and CDR2 SVGAGI. The CDR3 runs to 15 residues. The CDR3 DNA follows: TGTGCCAGCAGCACAACCGCGGGACGCCTCTATGGCTACACCTTC. Its translation: CASSTTAGRLYGYTF.

The rearrangement joins TRBV15 to TRBJ2-5, with D possibly being TRBD2 (7 bases). Germline CDR1 LNHNV, CDR2 YYDKDF (reference sequence). This CDR3 is built from 15 residues. V dropped 5 bases and J dropped 4 bases, with 17 bases sitting between them. The CDR3 nucleotides are TGTGCCACCAGCGGACCGGGGGGCTGGGGAGAGACCCAGTACTTC. Protein sequence: CATSGPGGWGETQYF.

The rearrangement links TRBV6-6 to TRBJ1-4; 8 bases are a match to TRBD1. After removal of 6 bases from V and 8 bases from J, the junction contained 11 bases not matched to a gene. The germline gives CDR1 MNHNY, CDR2 SVGAGI (reference sequence). CDR3 length: 15 residues. CDR3 region: CASRFGGTGQEKLFF. The CDR3 nucleotides are TGTGCCAGCAGATTTGGCGGGACAGGCCAAGAAAAACTGTTTTTT.

This chain links TRBV6-5 with TRBJ2-5; TRBD2 agrees at 9 bases. Looked up from germline, CDR1 is MNHEY and CDR2 is SVGAGI. This CDR3 comprises 14 residues. With V trimmed by 11 bases and J by 1 base, 8 bases remained unmatched. The CDR3 sequence is CARRASGIQETQYF. The CDR3 DNA follows: TGTGCCCGACGGGCTAGCGGGATCCAAGAGACCCAGTACTTC.

The rearrangement joins TRBV27 to TRBJ2-1, with D perhaps TRBD2 (6 bases). Germline loops: CDR1 MNHEY, CDR2 SMNVEV (reference sequence). The CDR3 loop spans 15 amino acids. V dropped 3 bases and J dropped 4 bases, with 13 bases sitting between them. CDR3 sequence reads: CASSLPGARYNEQFF. Written as DNA, the CDR3 is TGTGCCAGCAGTTTGCCGGGAGCAAGATACAATGAGCAGTTCTTC.

CDR3 DNA sequence: TGTGCTAGTGGCCCCACTATGGAGACCCAGTACTTC. It codes for CASGPTMETQYF. The genes are TRBV12-5 and TRBJ2-5; no clear D. This CDR3 region has 12 residues. The germline V gene encodes CDR1 LGHNT and CDR2 FRNRAP. V was cut by 6 bases and J by 5 bases, with 10 bases left in between.

This clone has more than one count but fewer than ten. This chain connects TRBV5-4 to TRBJ1-1; D is unresolved. V gave up 0 bases and J gave up 5 bases, with 5 bases separating them. Per germline, CDR1 SGHNT and CDR2 YYREEE (reference sequence). CDR3 length: 12 residues. The CDR3 here is CASSLDKTEAFF. The CDR3 DNA reads as TGTGCCAGCAGCTTGGACAAGACTGAAGCTTTCTTT.